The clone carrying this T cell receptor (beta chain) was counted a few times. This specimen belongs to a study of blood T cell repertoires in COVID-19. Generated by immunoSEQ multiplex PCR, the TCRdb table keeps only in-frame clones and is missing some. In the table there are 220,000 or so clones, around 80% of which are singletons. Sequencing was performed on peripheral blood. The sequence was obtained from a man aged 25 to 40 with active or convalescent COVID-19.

The CDR3 DNA reads as TGCGCCAGCAGCCGATTAGCGGGAGGGAACTACGAGCAGTACTTC. It translates to CASSRLAGGNYEQYF. The chain is built from TRBV5-1 and TRBJ2-7, with TRBD2 matching 11 bases. The CDR3 totals 15 residues. Germline V gene lookup returns CDR1 SGHRS and CDR2 YFSETQ. Germline trimming cut 4 bases from V and 3 bases from J; bases unmatched to any gene: 6. The full variable domain, with the rest looked up from reference TRBV5-1 and TRBJ2-7, is KAGVTQTPRYLIKTRGQQVTLSCSPISGHRSVSWYQQTPGQGLQFLFEYFSETQRNKGNFPGRFSGRQFSNSRSEMNVSTLELGDSALYLCASSRLAGGNYEQYFGPGTRLTVT.